The TCR beta chain described here comes from a study of T cells in Graves' hyperthyroidism and ophthalmopathy. Across the whole study: Peripheral blood was acquired at first diagnosis, ahead of any therapy whatsoever.

Study-wide findings and caveats: Ophthalmopathy was identified by the model a median around 5.9 months ahead of onset.

Stable Graves' hyperthyroidism denoted no ophthalmopathy progression over 18 months. PBMCs were collected from an approximately 9.3 ml volume of fresh peripheral blood. Researchers amplified the TCR beta CDR3 regions from RNA transcripts. Carried out on the TCR CDR3, a first-round RT-PCR used the HTBI primer set. TCRdb re-derived calls from the multiplex PCR reads in MiXCR, one entry per CDR3 protein. Here the sample spans approximately 400,000 distinct CDR3 sequences, over 11% being singletons. This clonotype was seen repeatedly, ten times or more. What it recognizes is unknown. The CDR3 covers 14 residues. The J segment lost 4 bases and the V segment lost 2 bases, leaving 4 bases of the junction unmatched. The germline gives CDR1 LGHDT, CDR2 YNNKEL (reference sequence).

The J gene is TRBJ2-5, the V gene TRBV3-1; 7 bases map to TRBD2. Sequencing was carried out using blood. The clonotype originates from a woman aged 55-70 years with Graves' hyperthyroidism. CDR3 coding DNA: TGTGCCAGCAGCCAACCAGGGAGGGCAGAGACCCAGTACTTC. Residues: CASSQPGRAETQYF.